The 24 T cell receptor beta chains below all came from one sample that was sequenced in a study of tissue T cells after allogeneic stem cell transplantation. TCRdb's table, derived via immunoSEQ multiplex PCR, lists solely in-frame clones and lacks some. The sample yields about 43,000 clones, around 90% seen once. The specimen was blood, collected before transplantation. These receptor sequences come from a woman aged 35 to 69 who later had graft-versus-host disease after an allogeneic stem cell transplant.

This sequence joins TRBV28 and TRBJ1-2; D is perhaps TRBD1 (6 bases). The CDR3 extends over 13 amino acids. Trimming left V 6 bases short and J 2 bases short, with 10 bases between. Germline V gives CDR1 MDHEN, CDR2 SYDVKM. The CDR3 DNA is TGTGCCAGCAGGGACGGGACAAACTATGGCTACACCTTC. It translates to CASRDGTNYGYTF.

V gene TRBV4-3 combines with J gene TRBJ2-7; perhaps D is TRBD1 or TRBD2 (5 bases each). V lost 0 bases to trimming and J lost 4 bases, with 22 bases between them. The CDR3 length is 18 residues. The germline CDR1 and CDR2 sequences are LGHNA and YSLEER. CDR3 DNA: TGCGCCAGCAGCCAAGATCGGGAAGACCGGGGCCTTCATTACGAGCAGTACTTC. Protein sequence: CASSQDREDRGLHYEQYF.

This chain links TRBV24-1 with TRBJ1-1; 10 bases map to TRBD1. This CDR3 contains 13 residues. V dropped 7 bases and J dropped 4; count of bases not matched to a gene: 2. The V gene's germline CDR1 is KGHDR and CDR2 SFDVKD. The CDR3 loop reads CATRGQGSTEAFF. The CDR3 bases are TGTGCCACCAGGGGACAGGGGAGCACTGAAGCTTTCTTT.

The DNA for the CDR3 is TGTGCCAGCAGCTTGGTAGTCCTAGCGGGGAACACCGGGGAGCTGTTTTTT. This sequence encodes CASSLVVLAGNTGELFF. This chain connects TRBV5-8 to TRBJ2-2, with 8 bases fitting TRBD2. V gave up 0 bases and J gave up 1 base; unmatched junction bases: 5. This CDR3 contains 17 residues. The germline V gene has CDR1 SGHTS and CDR2 YDEGEE.

The chain joins TRBV29-1 to TRBJ1-1; possibly TRBD1 for D (6 bases). The CDR3 is 14 residues long. Germline CDR1 is SQVTM and CDR2 is ANQGSEA. V lost 6 bases and J lost 4, with 18 bases in between. CDR3 loop: CSVAGHAKGTEAFF. CDR3 bases: TGCAGCGTAGCGGGACACGCAAAAGGCACTGAAGCTTTCTTT.

The gene calls are TRBV19 and TRBJ1-1, with no clear D. The length of the CDR3 is 13 residues. Looked up from germline, CDR1 is LNHDA and CDR2 is SQIVND (reference sequence). Trimming took 3 bases from V and 3 from J, leaving 8 bases between them. The CDR3 is CASSISLDTEAFF. The CDR3 DNA follows: TGTGCCAGTAGTATCTCGTTGGACACTGAAGCTTTCTTT.

A note on this clone: Other nucleotide sequences from this sample produce the same CDR3. The chain recombines TRBV7-9 with TRBJ2-7; no clear D. This CDR3 has 14 residues. Germline CDR1 reads SEHNR; CDR2 reads FQNEAQ (reference sequence). V dropped 3 bases and J dropped 0 bases, with 9 bases sitting between them. The CDR3 reads CASSFQSSSYEQYF. As DNA, the CDR3 is TGTGCCAGCAGCTTTCAGAGTAGCTCCTACGAGCAGTACTTC.

This clone has only one observation. V gene TRBV27 combines with J gene TRBJ1-2; D not certain. CDR1 and CDR2 from the germline V gene are MNHEY and SMNVEV (reference sequence). V lost 5 bases and J lost 4, with 11 bases in between. The CDR3 has 13 residues. The chain's CDR3 is CASSREVSYGYTF. The CDR3 DNA reads as TGTGCCAGCAGTCGGGAGGTTAGCTATGGCTACACCTTC.

The chain combines TRBV4-1 with TRBJ1-5; D is unresolved. Germline CDR1 and CDR2: MGHRA and YSYEKL. V lost 3 bases to trimming and J lost 9 bases, with 9 bases between them. The CDR3 has 12 residues. The CDR3 is CASSHPTGPQHF. The CDR3 region has the DNA TGCGCCAGCAGCCACCCTACCGGGCCCCAGCATTTT.

The chain recombines TRBV5-1 with TRBJ2-1; no clear D. V was cut by 1 base and J by 7 bases, with 12 bases left in between. Per the germline V gene, CDR1 is SGHRS and CDR2 is YFSETQ. The length of the CDR3 is 14 residues. This CDR3 is CASSLLSSTNEQFF. Written as DNA, the CDR3 is TGCGCCAGCAGCTTGCTGTCTAGTACGAATGAGCAGTTCTTC.

V is TRBV7-9 and J is TRBJ2-1, with a possible D match to TRBD2 (6 bases). The V gene's germline CDR1 is SEHNR and CDR2 FQNEAQ (reference sequence). V gave up 4 bases and J gave up 4 bases, with 14 bases separating them. This CDR3 is built from 15 residues. CDR3 sequence: CASSYLAGLYNEQFF. The CDR3 DNA sequence: TGTGCCAGCAGCTACCTCGCGGGATTATACAATGAGCAGTTCTTC. Based on the CDR3 plus reference TRBV7-9 and TRBJ2-1, the full variable domain is DTGVSQNPRHKITKRGQNVTFRCDPISEHNRLYWYRQTLGQGPEFLTYFQNEAQLEKSRLLSDRFSAERPKGSFSTLEIQRTEQGDSAMYLCASSYLAGLYNEQFFGPGTRLTVL.

This sequence joins TRBV27 and TRBJ2-1; 10 bases match TRBD2. Germline-derived CDR1 and CDR2 are MNHEY and SMNVEV (reference sequence). The V gene end was trimmed by 7 bases and the J gene end by 7 bases; junction bases not matched to a gene: 13. The CDR3 runs 16 residues. CDR3 DNA sequence: TGTGCCAGCACAATCAGGGGGACTAGCGTAGGAAATGAGCAGTTCTTC. It specifies CASTIRGTSVGNEQFF.

The chain couples TRBV4-1 to TRBJ2-5, with 8 positions matching TRBD1. V dropped 0 bases and J dropped 1; count of bases not matched to a gene: 7. CDR3 length equals 17 residues. The V gene's germline CDR1 is MGHRA and CDR2 YSYEKL. CDR3 nucleotide sequence: TGCGCCAGCAGCCAAGATCGGGCCGGGACAGGCCAAGAGACCCAGTACTTC. Amino acid sequence: CASSQDRAGTGQETQYF.

There are a few counts of this clone. V is TRBV18 and J is TRBJ2-4, with D perhaps matching TRBD1 (5 bases). CDR1 is KGHSH, CDR2 LQKENI, per germline. V was shortened by 3 bases and J by 0 bases, with 12 bases between the two germline ends. This CDR3 contains 16 residues. CDR3 sequence reads: CASSPDIPLAKNIQYF. CDR3 DNA: TGTGCCAGCTCACCGGACATTCCCCTAGCCAAAAACATTCAGTACTTC.

CDR3 nucleotide sequence: TGTGCCAGCAGTTTAAGGGCTAGTGGCCCACTTTACAATGAGCAGTTCTTC. Its translation is CASSLRASGPLYNEQFF. The V and J genes are TRBV27 and TRBJ2-1; D gene uncertain. Germline V gene data show CDR1 as MNHEY and CDR2 as SMNVEV (reference sequence). This CDR3 has 17 residues. V gave up 2 bases and J gave up 4 bases, with 18 bases separating them.

The chain recombines TRBV19 with TRBJ2-1, with a tentative D call TRBD1 (6 bases). The germline V gene encodes CDR1 LNHDA and CDR2 SQIVND (reference sequence). This CDR3 spans 13 amino acids. V was clipped by 6 bases and J by 7 bases, with 13 bases between them. In DNA, the CDR3 is TGTGCCAGTAGCGGGACACCCAGGAATGAGCAGTTCTTC. Protein: CASSGTPRNEQFF.

J is TRBJ2-3 and V is TRBV9; 13 bases match TRBD2. In germline, CDR1 is SGDLS, CDR2 YYNGEE. V shed 7 bases and J 5 bases; nucleotides not matched to a gene: 1. The CDR3 length is 13 residues. The CDR3 region is CASGTSGKDTQYF. For the CDR3, the DNA is TGTGCCAGCGGGACTAGCGGGAAAGATACGCAGTATTTT.

The rearrangement uses TRBV7-2 and TRBJ2-7, with 7 bases identical to TRBD1. This CDR3 has 13 amino acids. Trimming removed 2 bases from V and 3 bases from J; junction bases left unmatched: 1. CDR1 is SGHTA, CDR2 FQGNSA, per germline. The CDR3 nucleotides read TGTGCCAGCAGCTTATACAGGGGCTACGAGCAGTACTTC. Translating it yields CASSLYRGYEQYF. Combining the CDR3 with reference TRBV7-2 and TRBJ2-7 gives the whole variable domain GAGVSQSPSNKVTEKGKDVELRCDPISGHTALYWYRQSLGQGLEFLIYFQGNSAPDKSGLPSDRFSAERTGGSVSTLTIQRTQQEDSAVYLCASSLYRGYEQYFGPGTRLTVT.

The V and J genes are TRBV25-1 and TRBJ1-4; D may be TRBD1 (5 bases). CDR3 length: 16 amino acids. V lost 4 bases and J lost 8, with 20 bases in between. The germline V gene has CDR1 MGHDK and CDR2 SYGVNS. CDR3: CASSALGVGGMEKLFF. In DNA form, the CDR3 reads TGTGCCAGCAGTGCGCTGGGGGTAGGAGGGATGGAAAAACTGTTTTTT.

The chain links TRBV19 to TRBJ2-3; 10 positions match TRBD2. Germline V gene lookup returns CDR1 LNHDA and CDR2 SQIVND (reference sequence). The CDR3 sequence is 16 residues long. V gave up 4 bases and J gave up 2 bases; unmatched junction bases: 6. CDR3 amino acids: CASSSLLAGNTDTQYF. CDR3 coding DNA: TGTGCCAGTAGTAGCCTACTAGCGGGGAACACAGATACGCAGTATTTT.

This chain joins TRBV7-9 and TRBJ1-1; D not resolved. The CDR3 contains 13 residues. CDR1 is SEHNR and CDR2 is FQNEAQ in the germline V gene (reference sequence). V shed 5 bases and J shed 3 bases, with 10 bases lying between them. CDR3: CASSIAGDTEAFF. The CDR3 DNA is TGTGCCAGCAGCATCGCGGGAGACACTGAAGCTTTCTTT.

This clone appeared a few times. This chain uses TRBV2 with TRBJ1-1, with unresolved D. Trimming stripped 5 bases from V and 1 base from J, with 8 bases between. CDR1 and CDR2 (germline): SNHLY, FYNNEI. CDR3 size: 13 residues. CDR3 DNA sequence: TGTGCCAGCAGTACGACCACGAACACTGAAGCTTTCTTT. Protein product: CASSTTTNTEAFF.

J is TRBJ2-3 and V is TRBV4-3; possible D gene TRBD1, 7 bases. The length of the CDR3 is 15 residues. The V and J ends lost 1 base and 0 bases respectively, with 8 bases between them. The germline CDR1 and CDR2 sequences are LGHNA and YSLEER. CDR3 loop: CASSQAGGSTDTQYF. The CDR3 nucleotides are TGCGCCAGCAGCCAAGCAGGGGGGAGCACAGATACGCAGTATTTT.

The CDR3 reads CASSLAFRTEKGSYNEQFF. CDR3 bases: TGTGCCAGCAGCTTGGCCTTTCGGACAGAAAAGGGCTCCTACAATGAGCAGTTCTTC. The chain uses TRBV5-8 and TRBJ2-1; TRBD1 is a possible D gene (6 bases). CDR1 is SGHTS and CDR2 is YDEGEE in the germline V gene. This CDR3 is built from 19 residues. V shed 0 bases and J shed 0 bases, with 19 bases lying between them.